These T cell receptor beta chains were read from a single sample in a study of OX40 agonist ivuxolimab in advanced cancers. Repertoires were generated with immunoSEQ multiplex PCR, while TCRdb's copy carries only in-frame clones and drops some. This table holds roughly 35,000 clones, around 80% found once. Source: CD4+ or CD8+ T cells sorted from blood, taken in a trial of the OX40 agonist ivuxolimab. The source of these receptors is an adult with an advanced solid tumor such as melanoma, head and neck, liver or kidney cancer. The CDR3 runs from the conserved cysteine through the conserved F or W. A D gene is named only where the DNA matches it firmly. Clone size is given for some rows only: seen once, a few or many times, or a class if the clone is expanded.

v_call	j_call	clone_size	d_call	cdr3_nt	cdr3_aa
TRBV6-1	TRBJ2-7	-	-	TGTGCCAGCAGTGACGGGGGGCGCGATGGTTACGAGCAGTACTTC	CASSDGGRDGYEQYF
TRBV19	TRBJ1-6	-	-	TGTGCCAGTAACGATCAGGCGGGGTATAATTCACCCCTCCACTTT	CASNDQAGYNSPLHF
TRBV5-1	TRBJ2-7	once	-	TGCGCCAGCAGCTTTGACCAGGGGAGCTCCTACGAGCAGTACTTC	CASSFDQGSSYEQYF
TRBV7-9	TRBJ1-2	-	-	TGTGCCAGCAGCATCGGGACACGCTATGGCTACACCTTC	CASSIGTRYGYTF
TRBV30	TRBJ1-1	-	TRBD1	TGTGCCTGGAGAAGACCCCAGGGGGGGAACACTGAAGCTTTCTTT	CAWRRPQGGNTEAFF
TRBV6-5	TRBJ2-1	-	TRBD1	TGTGCCAGCAGTTCCGGGACAGGGTTTACAAACAATGAGCAGTTCTTC	CASSSGTGFTNNEQFF
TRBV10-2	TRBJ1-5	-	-	TGCGCCAGCAGTGAGGGAGGCAGTAGGCAGCCCCAGCATTTT	CASSEGGSRQPQHF
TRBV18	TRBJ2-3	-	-	TGTGCCAGCTCACCACCAACCTATACTAGCACAGATACGCAGTATTTT	CASSPPTYTSTDTQYF
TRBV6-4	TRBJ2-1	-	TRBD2	TGTGCCAGCAGGGAACTAGCGGGCACGTACAATGAGCAGTTCTTC	CASRELAGTYNEQFF
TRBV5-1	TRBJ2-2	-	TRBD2	TGCGCCAGCAGCCTACCTGGACTAGCGGAGGGGGGCGGGGAGCTGTTTTTT	CASSLPGLAEGGGELFF
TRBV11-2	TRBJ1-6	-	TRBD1	TGTGCCAGCAGCTTAGTGCGCAACAGGGGAGGGTCACCCCTCCACTTT	CASSLVRNRGGSPLHF
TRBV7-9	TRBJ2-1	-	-	TGTGCCAGCAGCCCCCCACAGGGAAAGTCCTACAATGAGCAGTTCTTC	CASSPPQGKSYNEQFF
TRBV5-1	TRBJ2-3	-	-	TGCGCCAGCAGCTTGATGTACCGGGGGGCTCTAGTCACAGATACGCAGTATTTT	CASSLMYRGALVTDTQYF
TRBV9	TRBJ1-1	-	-	TGTGCCAGCAGCGGCAGGGGTACGGCTTTCTTT	CASSGRGTAFF
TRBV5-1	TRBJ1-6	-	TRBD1	TGCGCCAGCAGCTACTTCTCAACAGGGGGCGGTAATTCACCCCTCCACTTT	CASSYFSTGGGNSPLHF
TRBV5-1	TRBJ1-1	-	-	TGCGCCAGCAGCTTGGCCACTGGACAACTGAACACTGAAGCTTTCTTT	CASSLATGQLNTEAFF
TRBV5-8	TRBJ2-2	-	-	TGTGCCAGCAGCTTAGACCCCAGGGTTATCGGGGAGCTGTTTTTT	CASSLDPRVIGELFF
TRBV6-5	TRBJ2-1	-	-	TGTGCCAGCAACCGGGACTTTGGGGATAAGCAGTTCTTC	CASNRDFGDKQFF
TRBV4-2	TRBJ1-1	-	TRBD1	TGTGCCAGCAGATGGTGGACAGGGAACACTGAAGCTTTCTTT	CASRWWTGNTEAFF
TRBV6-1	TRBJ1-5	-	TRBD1	TGTGCCAGCAGCCCGGGGACAGGGAATCAGCCCCAGCATTTT	CASSPGTGNQPQHF
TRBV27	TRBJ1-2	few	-	TGTGCCAGCAGAGATACAGGGTTTTGGAATGGCTACACCTTC	CASRDTGFWNGYTF
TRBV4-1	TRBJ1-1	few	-	TGCGCCAGCAGCCAAGGCAGGGAGGGCACTGAAGCTTTCTTT	CASSQGREGTEAFF
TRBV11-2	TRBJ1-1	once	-	TGTGCCAGCAGCTTCGCTAGCCGGACAGTTGAAGCTTTCTTT	CASSFASRTVEAFF
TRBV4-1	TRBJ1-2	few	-	TGCGCCAGCAGCCAGAGGGTGGAGGTTGGCTACACCTTC	CASSQRVEVGYTF
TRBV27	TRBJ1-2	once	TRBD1	TGTGCCAGCAGTTTAGGGGCAGGGGGCTATGGCTACACCTTC	CASSLGAGGYGYTF
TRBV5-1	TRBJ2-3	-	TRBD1	TGCGCCAGCAGCTTCGGGACAGGGGGTTTAGCAGATACGCAGTATTTT	CASSFGTGGLADTQYF
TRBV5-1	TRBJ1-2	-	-	TGCGCCAGCAGCTTGGAAAGGGCCAACTATGGCTACACCTTC	CASSLERANYGYTF
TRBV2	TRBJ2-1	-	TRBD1	TGTGCCAGCAGACGTGGGACAGCATCATCCTACAATGAGCAGTTCTTC	CASRRGTASSYNEQFF
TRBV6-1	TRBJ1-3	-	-	TGTGCCAGCAGTGACCTCCCGTTCCTCGGAAACACCATATATTTT	CASSDLPFLGNTIYF
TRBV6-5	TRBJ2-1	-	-	TGTGCCAGCAGTTACGGATGGGGAAGGAGGAATGAGCAGTTCTTC	CASSYGWGRRNEQFF
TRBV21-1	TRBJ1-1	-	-	TGTGCCAGCAGCAAAGGGACGGACAGGGACACTGAAGCTTTCTTT	CASSKGTDRDTEAFF
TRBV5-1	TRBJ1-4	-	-	TGCGCCAGCAGCTTGGCCCCGGGGTCGGGTAATGAAAAACTGTTTTTT	CASSLAPGSGNEKLFF
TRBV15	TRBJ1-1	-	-	TGTGCCACCAGCAGGTTGGGGGTTGGCCCTGAAGCTTTCTTT	CATSRLGVGPEAFF
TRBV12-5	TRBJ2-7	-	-	TGTGCTAGTGGTTTGGACGGGGGTCCCTACGAGCAGTACTTC	CASGLDGGPYEQYF
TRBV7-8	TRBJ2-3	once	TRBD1	TGTGCCAGCAGCTTGACCGGGACAGGGGGTTCGGATACGCAGTATTTT	CASSLTGTGGSDTQYF
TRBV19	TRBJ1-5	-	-	TGTGCCAGTAGTATGGACAGTCCAGGCCAGCATTTT	CASSMDSPGQHF
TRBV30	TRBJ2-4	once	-	TGTGCCTGGTCTCCACCAGGGACCGAAAACATTCAGTACTTC	CAWSPPGTENIQYF
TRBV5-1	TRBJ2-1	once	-	TGCGCCAGCAGCTTGAGTGGTAATGAGCAGTTCTTC	CASSLSGNEQFF
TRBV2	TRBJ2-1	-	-	TGTGCCAGCAGCGCGGGGCGGGATGAGCAGTTCTTC	CASSAGRDEQFF
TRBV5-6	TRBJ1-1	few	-	TGTGCCAGCAGCTTGGGACTCACTGAAGCTTTCTTT	CASSLGLTEAFF
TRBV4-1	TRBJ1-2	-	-	TGCGCCAGCAGCCAAGTTTCACAGGGCTACACCTTC	CASSQVSQGYTF
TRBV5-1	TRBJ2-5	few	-	TGCGCCAGCAGCTTGGTTCCGGCAGGCGGCCGGGGGACCCAGTACTTC	CASSLVPAGGRGTQYF
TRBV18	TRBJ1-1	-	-	TGTGCCAGCTCGCTGTCCTCAATCACTGAAGCTTTCTTT	CASSLSSITEAFF
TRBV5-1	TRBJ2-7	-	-	TGCGCCAGCAGCCCGGACAGCCTCTCCTTCTCCTACGAGCAGTACTTC	CASSPDSLSFSYEQYF
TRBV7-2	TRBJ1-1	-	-	TGTGCCATCAACCACCACCGTCGGGACATTAGTGGTAACACTGAAGCTTTCTTT	CAINHHRRDISGNTEAFF
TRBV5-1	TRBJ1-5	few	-	TGCGCCAGCAGCCCGGGGCCGGAGGACAATCAGCCCCAGCATTTT	CASSPGPEDNQPQHF
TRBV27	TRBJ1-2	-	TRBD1	TGTGCCAGCAGTTTGGGACAGGGTGGATATGGCTACACCTTC	CASSLGQGGYGYTF
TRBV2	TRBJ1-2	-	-	TGTGCCAGCAGTGGACCTTCTGGGGGGGGCTCGGACTATGGCTACACCTTC	CASSGPSGGGSDYGYTF